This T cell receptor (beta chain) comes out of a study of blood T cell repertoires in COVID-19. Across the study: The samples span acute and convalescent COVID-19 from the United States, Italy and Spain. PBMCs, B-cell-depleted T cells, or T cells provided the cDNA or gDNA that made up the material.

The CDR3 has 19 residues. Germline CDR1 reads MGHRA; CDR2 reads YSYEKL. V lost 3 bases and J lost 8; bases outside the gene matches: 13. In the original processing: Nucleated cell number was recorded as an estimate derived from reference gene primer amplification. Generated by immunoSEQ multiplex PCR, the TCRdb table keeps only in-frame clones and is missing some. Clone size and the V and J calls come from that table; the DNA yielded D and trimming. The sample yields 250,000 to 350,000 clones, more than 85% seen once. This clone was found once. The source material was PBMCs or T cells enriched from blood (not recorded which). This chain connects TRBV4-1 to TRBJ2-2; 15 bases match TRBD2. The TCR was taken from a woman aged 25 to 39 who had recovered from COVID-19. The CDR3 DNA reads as TGCGCCAGCAGCCAGGCACCGGGACTAGCGGGAGGTTTCTCAGGGGAGCTGTTTTTT. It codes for CASSQAPGLAGGFSGELFF.